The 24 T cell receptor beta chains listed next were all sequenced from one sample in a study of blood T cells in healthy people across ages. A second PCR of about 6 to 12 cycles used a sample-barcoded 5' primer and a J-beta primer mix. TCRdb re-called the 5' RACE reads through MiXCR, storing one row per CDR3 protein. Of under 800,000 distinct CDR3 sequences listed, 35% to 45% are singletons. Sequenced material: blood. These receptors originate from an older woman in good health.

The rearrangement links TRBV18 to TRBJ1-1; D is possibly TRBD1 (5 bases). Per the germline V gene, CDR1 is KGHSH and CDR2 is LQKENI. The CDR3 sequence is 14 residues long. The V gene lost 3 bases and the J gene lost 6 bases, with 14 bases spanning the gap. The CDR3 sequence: CASSPVQGGSEAFF. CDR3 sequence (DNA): TGTGCCAGCTCACCGGTGCAGGGCGGATCTGAAGCTTTCTTT.

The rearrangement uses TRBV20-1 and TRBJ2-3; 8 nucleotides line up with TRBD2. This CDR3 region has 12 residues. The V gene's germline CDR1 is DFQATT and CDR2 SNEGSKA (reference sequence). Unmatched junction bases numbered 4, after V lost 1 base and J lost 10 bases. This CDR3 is CSARGGGRAQYF. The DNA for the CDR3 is TGCAGTGCTAGAGGCGGGGGGAGGGCGCAGTATTTT.

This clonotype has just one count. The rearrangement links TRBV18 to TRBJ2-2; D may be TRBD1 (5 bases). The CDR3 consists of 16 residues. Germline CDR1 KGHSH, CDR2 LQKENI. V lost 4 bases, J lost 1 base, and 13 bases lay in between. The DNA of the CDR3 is TGTGCCAGCTCACGCCAAAATACAGGGAACACCGGGGAGCTGTTTTTT. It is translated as CASSRQNTGNTGELFF.

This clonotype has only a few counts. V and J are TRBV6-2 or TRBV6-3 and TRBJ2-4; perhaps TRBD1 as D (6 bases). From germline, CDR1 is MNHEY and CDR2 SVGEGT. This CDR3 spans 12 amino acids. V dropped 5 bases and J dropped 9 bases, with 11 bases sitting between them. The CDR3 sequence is CASSPQGTIQYF. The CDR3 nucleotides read TGTGCCAGCAGTCCACAGGGTACCATTCAGTACTTC.

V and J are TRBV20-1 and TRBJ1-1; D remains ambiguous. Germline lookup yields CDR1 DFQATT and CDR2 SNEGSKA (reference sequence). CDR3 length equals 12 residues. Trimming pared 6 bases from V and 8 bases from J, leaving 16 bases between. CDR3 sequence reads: CSAPGPAGEAFF. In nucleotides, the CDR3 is TGCAGTGCCCCTGGTCCGGCCGGGGAAGCTTTCTTT.

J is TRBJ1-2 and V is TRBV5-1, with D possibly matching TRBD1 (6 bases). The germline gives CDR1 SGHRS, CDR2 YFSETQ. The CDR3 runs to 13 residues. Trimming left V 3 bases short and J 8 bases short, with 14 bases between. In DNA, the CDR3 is TGCGCCAGCAGCTCGGAGGGGGTTGGAGGCTACACCTTC. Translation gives CASSSEGVGGYTF.

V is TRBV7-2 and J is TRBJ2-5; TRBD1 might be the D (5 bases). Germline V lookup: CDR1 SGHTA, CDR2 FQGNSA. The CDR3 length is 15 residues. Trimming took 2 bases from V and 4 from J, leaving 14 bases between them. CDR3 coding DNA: TGTGCCAGCAGCTTATCTCGCAGGGTTGCAGAGACCCAGTACTTC. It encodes CASSLSRRVAETQYF.

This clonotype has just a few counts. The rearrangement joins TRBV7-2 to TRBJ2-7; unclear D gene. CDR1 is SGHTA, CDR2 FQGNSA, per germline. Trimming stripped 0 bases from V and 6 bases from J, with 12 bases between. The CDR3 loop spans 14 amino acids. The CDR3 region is CASSLALVDPEQYF. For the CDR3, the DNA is TGTGCCAGCAGCTTAGCGTTGGTAGACCCCGAGCAGTACTTC.

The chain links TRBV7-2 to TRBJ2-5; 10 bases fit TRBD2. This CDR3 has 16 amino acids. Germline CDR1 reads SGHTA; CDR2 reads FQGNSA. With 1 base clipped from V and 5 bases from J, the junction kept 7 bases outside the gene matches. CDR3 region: CASSLDFLAGAETQYF. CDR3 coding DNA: TGTGCCAGCAGCTTAGATTTCCTAGCGGGAGCGGAGACCCAGTACTTC.

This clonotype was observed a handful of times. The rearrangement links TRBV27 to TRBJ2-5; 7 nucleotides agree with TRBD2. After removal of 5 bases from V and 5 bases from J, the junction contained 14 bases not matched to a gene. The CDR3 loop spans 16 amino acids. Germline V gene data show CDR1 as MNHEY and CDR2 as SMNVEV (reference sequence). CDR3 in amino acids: CASSPNRLASDETQYF. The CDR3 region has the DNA TGTGCCAGCAGTCCCAATCGACTAGCCTCGGACGAGACCCAGTACTTC.

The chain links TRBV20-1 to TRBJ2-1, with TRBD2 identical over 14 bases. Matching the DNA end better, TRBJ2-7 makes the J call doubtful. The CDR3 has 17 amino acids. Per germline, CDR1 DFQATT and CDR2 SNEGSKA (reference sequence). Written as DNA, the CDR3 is TGCAGTGCTGATCTTCCGGGACTAGCGGGAGTGTACAATGAGCAGTACTTC. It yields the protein CSADLPGLAGVYNEQYF.

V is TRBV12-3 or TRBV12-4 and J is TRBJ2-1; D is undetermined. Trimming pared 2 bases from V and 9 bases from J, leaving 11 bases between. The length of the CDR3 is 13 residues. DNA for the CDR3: TGTGCCAGCAGTTTAAGGGTTTTCAGTGAGCAGTTCTTC. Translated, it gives CASSLRVFSEQFF.

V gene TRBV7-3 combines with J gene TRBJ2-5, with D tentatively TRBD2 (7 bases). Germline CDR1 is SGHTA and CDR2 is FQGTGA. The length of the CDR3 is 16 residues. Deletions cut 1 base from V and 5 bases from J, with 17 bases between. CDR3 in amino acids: CASSLRGGRSDETQYF. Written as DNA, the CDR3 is TGTGCCAGCAGCTTAAGGGGGGGGCGCTCGGATGAGACCCAGTACTTC.

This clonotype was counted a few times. The CDR3 sequence is CASTTSLGETQYF. The CDR3 bases are TGTGCCAGCACTACTTCTCTCGGAGAGACCCAGTACTTC. The genes are TRBV27 and TRBJ2-5; D call uncertain. V lost 7 bases and J 4 bases, leaving 13 bases between the germline ends. The CDR3 runs 13 residues. The germline V gene has CDR1 MNHEY and CDR2 SMNVEV (reference sequence).

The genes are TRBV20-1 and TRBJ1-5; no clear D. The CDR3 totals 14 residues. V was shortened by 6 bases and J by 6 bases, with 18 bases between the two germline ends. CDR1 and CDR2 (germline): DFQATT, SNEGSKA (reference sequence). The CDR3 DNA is TGCAGTGCCTACAGCGGGAAGTGGGGTCAGCCCCAGCATTTT. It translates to CSAYSGKWGQPQHF.

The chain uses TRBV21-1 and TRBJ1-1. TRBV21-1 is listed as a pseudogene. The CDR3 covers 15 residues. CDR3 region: CASSKFVAVNTEAFF. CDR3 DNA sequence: TGTGCCAGCAGCAAATTTGTGGCAGTTAACACTGAAGCTTTCTTT.

CDR3 DNA sequence: TGTGCCATCAGTGACCTGGACGAGCAGTACTTC. As protein: CAISDLDEQYF. The rearrangement joins TRBV10-3 to TRBJ2-7, with D uncertain. V shed 3 bases and J shed 5 bases, with 5 bases lying between them. Germline CDR1 ENHRY, CDR2 SYGVKD. The CDR3 is made up of 11 amino acids.

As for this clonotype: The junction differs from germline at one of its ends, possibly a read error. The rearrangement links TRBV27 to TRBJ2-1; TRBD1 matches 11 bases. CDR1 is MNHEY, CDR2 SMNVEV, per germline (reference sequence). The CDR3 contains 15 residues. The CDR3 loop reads CASSRTGGSYNKQFF. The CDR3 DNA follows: TGTGCCAGCAGCAGGACAGGGGGCTCCTACAATAAGCAGTTCTTC.

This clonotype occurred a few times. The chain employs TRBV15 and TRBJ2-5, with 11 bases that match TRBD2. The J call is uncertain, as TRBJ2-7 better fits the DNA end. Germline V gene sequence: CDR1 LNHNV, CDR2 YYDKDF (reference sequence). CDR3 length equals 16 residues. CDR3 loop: CATSSILAGDAYEQYF. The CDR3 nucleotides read TGTGCCACCAGCAGTATACTAGCGGGGGATGCTTACGAGCAGTACTTC.

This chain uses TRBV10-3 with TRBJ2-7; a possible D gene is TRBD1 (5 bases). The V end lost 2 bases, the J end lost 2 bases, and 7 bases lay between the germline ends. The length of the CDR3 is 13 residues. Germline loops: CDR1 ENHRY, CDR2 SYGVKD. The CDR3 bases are TGTGCCATCAGTGAGACAGGTACCTACGAGCAGTACTTC. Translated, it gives CAISETGTYEQYF.

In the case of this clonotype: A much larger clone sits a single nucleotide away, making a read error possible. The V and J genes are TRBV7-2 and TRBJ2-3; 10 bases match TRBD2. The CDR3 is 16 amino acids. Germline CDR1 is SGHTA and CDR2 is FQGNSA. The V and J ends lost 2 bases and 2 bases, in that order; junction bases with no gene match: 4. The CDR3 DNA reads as TGTGCCAGCAGCTTAAGCGGGAGGGCCAACACAGATACGCAGTATTTT. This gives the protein CASSLSGRANTDTQYF.

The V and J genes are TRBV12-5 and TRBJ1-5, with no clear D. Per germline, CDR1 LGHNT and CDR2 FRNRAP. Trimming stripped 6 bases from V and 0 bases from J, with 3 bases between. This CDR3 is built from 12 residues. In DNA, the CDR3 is TGTGCTAGTGGGCATAGCAATCAGCCCCAGCATTTT. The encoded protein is CASGHSNQPQHF.

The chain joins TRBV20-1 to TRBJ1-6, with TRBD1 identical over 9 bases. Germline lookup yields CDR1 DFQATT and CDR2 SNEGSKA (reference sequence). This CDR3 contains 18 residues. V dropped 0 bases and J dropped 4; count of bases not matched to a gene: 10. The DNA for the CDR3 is TGCAGTGCTAGAGATTATCGCCGACAGGGGGATTATAATTCACCCCTCCACTTT. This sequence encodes CSARDYRRQGDYNSPLHF.

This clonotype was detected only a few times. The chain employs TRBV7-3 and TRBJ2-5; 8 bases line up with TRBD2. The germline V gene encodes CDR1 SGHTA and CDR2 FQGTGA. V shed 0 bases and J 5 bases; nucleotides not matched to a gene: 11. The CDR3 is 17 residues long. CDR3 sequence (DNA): TGTGCCAGCAGCTTAACAGGAGTAGGCGGGGGGACGGAGACCCAGTACTTC. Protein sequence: CASSLTGVGGGTETQYF.